This T cell receptor beta chain was identified during a study of cytomegalovirus exposure and HLA in healthy donors. General study findings and limits: In a later analysis, a missense DCLRE1C variant was linked to TCR beta V- and J-gene trimming. Reportedly, diagnosis of cytomegalovirus status by the classifier showed high specificity and sensitivity. In the analysis, some V segments, TRBV6-2 and TRBV6-3 included, were excluded as indistinguishable.

Both 60 Vbeta primers and 13 Jbeta primers went into the PCR. Produced via immunoSEQ multiplex PCR; TCRdb's table is partial and in-frame only. The sample carries about 160,000 clones, approximately 79% recorded once. Donors in the study were healthy people who gave bone marrow. Trimming cost V 4 bases and J 6 bases; bases outside gene matches: 13. CDR1 is PRHDT and CDR2 is FYEKMQ in the germline V gene (reference sequence). This CDR3 has 17 amino acids. This clone was counted once. Its antigen remains unidentified. This chain connects TRBV13 to TRBJ2-1; 9 bases map to TRBD1. The material sequenced was PBMCs. The receptor's source is a man between 40 and 49 years old in good health and CMV-seronegative. The CDR3 loop is CASSYLRDREVSNEQFF. As DNA, the CDR3 is TGTGCCAGCAGCTACCTCCGGGACAGGGAGGTGAGCAATGAGCAGTTCTTC.